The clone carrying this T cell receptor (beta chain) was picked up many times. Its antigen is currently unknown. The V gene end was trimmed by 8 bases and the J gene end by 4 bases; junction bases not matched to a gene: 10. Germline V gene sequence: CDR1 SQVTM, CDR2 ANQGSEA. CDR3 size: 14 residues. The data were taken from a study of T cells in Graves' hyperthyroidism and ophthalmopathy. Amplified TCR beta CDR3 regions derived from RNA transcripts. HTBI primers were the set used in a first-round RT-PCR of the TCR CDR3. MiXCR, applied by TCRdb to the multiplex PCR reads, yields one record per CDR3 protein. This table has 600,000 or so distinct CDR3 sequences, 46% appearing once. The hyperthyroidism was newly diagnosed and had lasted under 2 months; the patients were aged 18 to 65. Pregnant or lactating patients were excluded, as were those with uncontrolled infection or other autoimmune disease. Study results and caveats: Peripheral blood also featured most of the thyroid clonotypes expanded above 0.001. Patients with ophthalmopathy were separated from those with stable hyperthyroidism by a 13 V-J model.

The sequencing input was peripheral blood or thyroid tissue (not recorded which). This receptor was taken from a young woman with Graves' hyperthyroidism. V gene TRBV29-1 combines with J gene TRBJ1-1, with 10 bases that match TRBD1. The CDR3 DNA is TGCAGCACCTCGGACAGGGGGGCTGGCACTGAAGCTTTCTTT. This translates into CSTSDRGAGTEAFF.